The 25 T cell receptor beta chains presented below share a single source sample, sequenced in a study of cytomegalovirus exposure and HLA in healthy donors. The primer mix had 60 Vbeta and 13 Jbeta primers. Profiled with immunoSEQ multiplex PCR; TCRdb holds only in-frame clones, not every one. Counted here are over 100,000 clones, 60% to 85% occurring once; the ten biggest clones make up roughly 2.6%. The sequencing input was PBMCs. These receptors were taken from a female donor in good health and CMV-seronegative.

This clone showed up just a few times. This CDR3 is CASSQGQTSNQPQHF. DNA for the CDR3: TGTGCCAGCAGCCAGGGACAGACGAGCAATCAGCCCCAGCATTTT. The chain links TRBV4-2 to TRBJ1-5, with TRBD1 matching over 7 bases. Germline V gives CDR1 LGHNA, CDR2 YNFKEQ. After removal of 3 bases from V and 1 base from J, the junction contained 3 bases not matched to a gene. The CDR3 covers 15 residues.

This clone was seen only a few times. This chain connects TRBV5-6 to TRBJ1-3, with no clear D. The CDR3 consists of 14 residues. Germline lookup yields CDR1 SGHDT and CDR2 YYEEEE. Trimming left V 2 bases short and J 0 bases short, with 6 bases between. The CDR3 DNA follows: TGTGCCAGCAGCTTAAAATACTCTGGAAACACCATATATTTT. The encoded protein is CASSLKYSGNTIYF.

This chain connects TRBV11-2 to TRBJ1-1; no definite D call. CDR1 SGHAT and CDR2 FQNNGV come from the germline V gene. With 3 bases removed from V and 3 bases from J, the gap between germline ends came to 8 bases. This CDR3 has 13 residues. CDR3 nucleotide sequence: TGTGCCAGCAGCTTTGAAGAGGACACTGAAGCTTTCTTT. Its translation: CASSFEEDTEAFF. The full variable domain, in which reference TRBV11-2 and TRBJ1-1 provide the parts outside the CDR3, is EAGVAQSPRYKIIEKRQSVAFWCNPISGHATLYWYQQILGQGPKLLIQFQNNGVVDDSQLPKDRFSAERLKGVDSTLKIQPAKLEDSAVYLCASSFEEDTEAFFGQGTRLTVV.

CDR3 in DNA: TGTGCCAGTAGTACCTCGGGACAGGGTAACTATGGCTACACCTTC. Protein sequence: CASSTSGQGNYGYTF. This chain links TRBV19 with TRBJ1-2; TRBD1 matches 9 bases. The CDR3 extends over 15 amino acids. The V gene end was trimmed by 4 bases and the J gene end by 1 base; junction bases not matched to a gene: 4. Germline V gene sequence: CDR1 LNHDA, CDR2 SQIVND (reference sequence).

V and J are TRBV7-9 and TRBJ2-1; 7 bases are a match to TRBD1. V dropped 5 bases and J dropped 6; count of bases not matched to a gene: 13. This CDR3 has 16 amino acids. The germline gives CDR1 SEHNR, CDR2 FQNEAQ (reference sequence). The CDR3: CASSQPYRDSSNEQFF. In nucleotides, the CDR3 is TGTGCCAGCAGCCAGCCTTACCGGGACAGTTCCAATGAGCAGTTCTTC.

The table lists this clone with a few counts. The chain carries TRBV6-5 and TRBJ1-1; D is undetermined. CDR3 length: 14 residues. The V gene lost 0 bases and the J gene lost 6 bases, with 11 bases spanning the gap. Germline loops: CDR1 MNHEY, CDR2 SVGAGI. The CDR3 bases are TGTGCCAGCAGTTACTCGACTACGGACGCTGAAGCTTTCTTT. Amino acids: CASSYSTTDAEAFF.

The V call is TRBV11-3, the J call TRBJ1-1, with no clear D. The V end lost 10 bases, the J end lost 1 base, and 10 bases lay between the germline ends. The germline gives CDR1 SGHNT, CDR2 YENEEA. The CDR3 runs to 12 residues. The CDR3 sequence is CAMLRGNTEAFF. CDR3 coding DNA: TGTGCCATGCTCCGGGGGAACACTGAAGCTTTCTTT.

The chain recombines TRBV5-1 with TRBJ2-2; TRBD2 might be the D (6 bases). CDR3 length: 14 amino acids. Trimming shortened V by 5 bases and J by 5 bases, and 13 bases separated the two germline ends. Germline assignment: CDR1 SGHRS and CDR2 YFSETQ. The DNA of the CDR3 is TGCGCCAGCAGGCCCGGACGGGGGACCGGGGAGCTGTTTTTT. Translating gives CASRPGRGTGELFF. The full variable domain, with the rest looked up from reference TRBV5-1 and TRBJ2-2, is KAGVTQTPRYLIKTRGQQVTLSCSPISGHRSVSWYQQTPGQGLQFLFEYFSETQRNKGNFPGRFSGRQFSNSRSEMNVSTLELGDSALYLCASRPGRGTGELFFGEGSRLTVL.

This chain joins TRBV6-5 and TRBJ1-1; D perhaps matches TRBD1 (5 bases). The CDR3 is made up of 14 amino acids. V was clipped by 4 bases and J by 5 bases, with 14 bases between them. The germline V gene has CDR1 MNHEY and CDR2 SVGAGI. The chain's CDR3 is CASSSPGRETEAFF. CDR3 sequence (DNA): TGTGCCAGCAGTTCCCCAGGGAGGGAAACTGAAGCTTTCTTT.

The table lists this clone with a few counts. V and J are TRBV7-9 and TRBJ2-7, with a tentative D call TRBD1 (6 bases). Germline V CDR1 and CDR2: SEHNR, FQNEAQ (reference sequence). V gave up 6 bases and J gave up 1 base, with 16 bases separating them. This CDR3 has 15 residues. CDR3 loop: CASSSGQLSSYEQYF. CDR3 nucleotide sequence: TGTGCCAGCAGTTCAGGACAGCTCTCTTCCTACGAGCAGTACTTC.

The chain employs TRBV6-1 and TRBJ1-5; 7 bases map to TRBD1. J gave up 9 bases and V 7 bases, and 15 bases lay outside the gene matches. CDR3 length: 15 amino acids. Germline CDR1 MNHNS, CDR2 SASEGT. For the CDR3, the DNA is TGTGCCAGCAACATAAAGGGGCAGGGGGATTGGCCCCAGCATTTT. This codes for CASNIKGQGDWPQHF.

The genes are TRBV9 and TRBJ2-7; tentative D call: TRBD1 (6 bases). V shed 4 bases and J shed 3 bases, with 20 bases lying between them. The CDR3 covers 16 residues. CDR1 is SGDLS and CDR2 is YYNGEE in the germline V gene. The CDR3 coding sequence is TGTGCCAGCAGCCCCCTGGACAGCCACCTCAACTACGAGCAGTACTTC. Its protein is CASSPLDSHLNYEQYF.

This chain connects TRBV4-1 to TRBJ2-7; perhaps TRBD1 as D (6 bases). Trimming removed 3 bases at V and 3 bases at J, with 12 bases between. The germline V gene has CDR1 MGHRA and CDR2 YSYEKL. The CDR3 totals 14 residues. Here the CDR3 reads CASSQIDRNYEQYF. The CDR3 nucleotides are TGCGCCAGCAGCCAGATAGACAGGAACTACGAGCAGTACTTC.

This clone has a single count. The CDR3 region has the DNA TGTGCCAGCAGTTGGTCAGCAGATACGCAGTATTTT. As protein: CASSWSADTQYF. This chain uses TRBV6-1 with TRBJ2-3; D uncertain. Per germline, CDR1 MNHNS and CDR2 SASEGT. Trimming removed 5 bases at V and 4 bases at J, with 7 bases between. This CDR3 spans 12 amino acids.

The genes are TRBV5-4 and TRBJ2-5; 15 bases are shared with TRBD2. The V gene end was trimmed by 4 bases and the J gene end by 4 bases; junction bases not matched to a gene: 11. Looked up from germline, CDR1 is SGHNT and CDR2 is YYREEE (reference sequence). CDR3 size: 18 residues. The CDR3 region is CASSGGLAGGGISETQYF. The DNA for the CDR3 is TGTGCCAGCAGCGGGGGACTAGCGGGGGGCGGGATATCAGAGACCCAGTACTTC.

The chain uses TRBV18 and TRBJ1-4; D is undetermined. Germline CDR1 is KGHSH and CDR2 is LQKENI. This CDR3 contains 16 residues. Trimming took off 3 bases at V and 5 bases at J, with 16 bases between the two ends. Here the CDR3 reads CASSPPSRGGNEKLFF. The DNA for the CDR3 is TGTGCCAGCTCACCCCCGTCACGAGGCGGGAATGAAAAACTGTTTTTT.

The V call is TRBV21-1, the J call TRBJ2-2; whether TRBD2, the table's D call, matches the DNA was not checked. TRBV21-1 represents a pseudogene. The CDR3 extends over 17 amino acids. The CDR3 coding sequence is TGTGCCAGCAGCAAACCCGACGGTCGTGCGGGCACCGGGGAGCTGTTTTTT. This codes for CASSKPDGRAGTGELFF.

The chain carries TRBV18 and TRBJ2-1; 7 bases are a match to TRBD2. V was clipped by 3 bases and J by 7 bases; unmatched bases: 15. The CDR3 covers 17 residues. Germline V CDR1 and CDR2: KGHSH, LQKENI. CDR3 protein: CASSPSVGRGMGNEQFF. Written as DNA, the CDR3 is TGTGCCAGCTCACCTTCCGTAGGGCGGGGGATGGGGAATGAGCAGTTCTTC.

This chain links TRBV5-1 with TRBJ2-3, with D possibly TRBD2 on 5 matching bases. The germline gives CDR1 SGHRS, CDR2 YFSETQ. Trimming shortened V by 0 bases and J by 0 bases, and 14 bases separated the two germline ends. The CDR3 is 17 amino acids. CDR3 protein: CASSLVGSGESTDTQYF. Here the CDR3 DNA reads TGCGCCAGCAGCTTGGTTGGTTCCGGGGAAAGCACAGATACGCAGTATTTT.

The chain recombines TRBV30 with TRBJ2-2, with 9 bases lining up with TRBD2. The germline CDR1 and CDR2 sequences are GTSNPN and SVGIG (reference sequence). The CDR3 spans 16 residues. V lost 5 bases and J lost 4; bases outside the gene matches: 11. CDR3 in DNA: TGTGCCTGGGGGACCGGGCGGGGGGGCTTCACCGGGGAGCTGTTTTTT. This sequence encodes CAWGTGRGGFTGELFF.

The chain carries TRBV19 and TRBJ1-2, with 8 bases that match TRBD1. This CDR3 comprises 14 residues. Germline lookup yields CDR1 LNHDA and CDR2 SQIVND (reference sequence). V shed 7 bases, J shed 6 bases, and the junction held 10 bases outside the gene matches. DNA for the CDR3: TGTGCCAGTAATCAGAGGACAGGGTTCGATGGCTACACCTTC. This sequence encodes CASNQRTGFDGYTF. Complete variable domain (other parts from reference TRBV19 and TRBJ1-2): DGGITQSPKYLFRKEGQNVTLSCEQNLNHDAMYWYRQDPGQGLRLIYYSQIVNDFQKGDIAEGYSVSREKKESFPLTVTSAQKNPTAFYLCASNQRTGFDGYTFGSGTRLTVV.

The genes are TRBV10-3 and TRBJ2-7; 9 nucleotides align to TRBD1. The CDR3 loop spans 14 amino acids. V lost 6 bases, J lost 4 bases, and 7 bases stayed unmatched. From germline, CDR1 is ENHRY and CDR2 SYGVKD. The CDR3 DNA follows: TGTGCCATCAGCTGGGGGACAGGGTCGTACGAGCAGTACTTC. This encodes CAISWGTGSYEQYF.

This chain links TRBV11-2 with TRBJ2-7; D may be TRBD2 (5 bases). Germline values: CDR1 SGHAT, CDR2 FQNNGV. V lost 0 bases, J lost 8 bases, and 32 bases lay in between. The CDR3 has 20 residues. CDR3 residues: CASSLEGLLDARSSLGQQYF. CDR3 bases: TGTGCCAGCAGCTTAGAGGGTCTGTTAGATGCCCGTTCTAGCCTGGGTCAGCAGTACTTC.

The gene calls are TRBV4-3 and TRBJ2-2; possibly TRBD2 for D (5 bases). Germline-derived CDR1 and CDR2 are LGHNA and YSLEER. The CDR3 sequence is 17 residues long. V lost 4 bases, J lost 4 bases, and 19 bases lay in between. In DNA, the CDR3 is TGCGCCAGCAGCCCGCGGACCTTCGGGGTACTCACCGGGGAGCTGTTTTTT. This gives the protein CASSPRTFGVLTGELFF.

This chain joins TRBV4-2 and TRBJ2-1; TRBD2 agrees at 7 bases. The CDR3 contains 12 residues. The germline V gene encodes CDR1 LGHNA and CDR2 YNFKEQ. Trimming took 0 bases from V and 13 from J; bases not matched to a gene: 3. CDR3 nucleotide sequence: TGTGCCAGCAGCCAAGACGGGGACTACCAGTTCTTC. It codes for CASSQDGDYQFF.